This T cell receptor beta chain was identified during a study of identical twins. A template switching step contributed a universal primer site, while unique molecular identifiers were present in the cDNA. TCRdb re-analysed the 5' RACE reads in MiXCR, keeping a single row per CDR3 protein. Here the sample spans under 250,000 distinct CDR3 sequences, roughly 10% being singletons. This CDR3 is built from 12 residues. Germline loops: CDR1 SGHVS, CDR2 FQNEAQ. V was cut by 5 bases and J by 4 bases, with 5 bases left in between. This clonotype appeared many times. The chain uses TRBV7-8 and TRBJ1-4; D remains unclear. The sequence derives from a young woman in good health. Sequenced material: memory (CD45RO+) T cells sorted from blood. The DNA of the CDR3 is TGTGCCAGCAGCCAGAGTAATGAAAAACTGTTTTTT. Protein sequence: CASSQSNEKLFF. The full variable domain, completed using reference TRBV7-8 and TRBJ1-4, is GAGVSQSPRYKVAKRGQDVALRCDPISGHVSLFWYQQALGQGPEFLTYFQNEAQLDKSGLPSDRFFAERPEGSVSTLKIQRTQQEDSAVYLCASSQSNEKLFFGSGTQLSVL.